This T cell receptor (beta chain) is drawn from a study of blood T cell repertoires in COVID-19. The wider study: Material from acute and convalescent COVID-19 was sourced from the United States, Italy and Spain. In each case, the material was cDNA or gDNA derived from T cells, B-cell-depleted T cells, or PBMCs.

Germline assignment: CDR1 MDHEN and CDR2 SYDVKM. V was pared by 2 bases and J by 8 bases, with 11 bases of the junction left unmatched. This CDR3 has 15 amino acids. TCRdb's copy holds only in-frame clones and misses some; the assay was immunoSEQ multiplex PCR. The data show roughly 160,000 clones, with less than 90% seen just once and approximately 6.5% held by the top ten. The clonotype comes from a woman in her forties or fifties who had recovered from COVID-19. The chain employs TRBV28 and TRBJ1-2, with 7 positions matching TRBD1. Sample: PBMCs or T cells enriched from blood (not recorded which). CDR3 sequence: CASSLGRAGTAGYTF. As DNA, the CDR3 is TGTGCCAGCAGTTTAGGTCGGGCCGGGACAGCCGGCTACACCTTC.